The next 20 T cell receptor beta chains were all read from a single sample in a study of vaccination effects on CD4 cells after COVID-19. Using immunoSEQ multiplex PCR, the repertoire was profiled, and TCRdb retains in-frame clones only, with some absent. The repertoire holds 65,000 to 75,000 clones, with about 74% as singletons. Antigen-specific CD4+ T cells were expanded (with viral peptide pools) by the ViraFEST assay ahead of sequencing. The culture ran for nine to ten days, and then CD4+ T cells were isolated. All study participants received two doses of BNT162b2 or mRNA-1273 vaccine. Antigens of these TCRs are unknown. The starting material was CD4+ T cells from PBMCs cultured with HCoV-229E spike peptides, obtained after COVID-19 vaccination. These receptors all come from a human donor who received a COVID-19 vaccine.

The CDR3 nucleotides are TGTGCCAGCAGGCTAGCGGGGGGAGGAGATACGCAGTATTTT. Amino acids: CASRLAGGGDTQYF. The chain joins TRBV7-3 to TRBJ2-3; TRBD2 agrees at 11 bases. The V segment lost 6 bases and the J segment 5 bases; nucleotides outside the gene matches: 4. The CDR3 runs to 14 residues. In germline, CDR1 is SGHTA, CDR2 FQGTGA.

J is TRBJ2-5 and V is TRBV18; possible D gene TRBD2, 6 bases. This CDR3 region has 15 residues. Between the trimmed V and J ends, which lost 1 base and 1 base, there was a span of 10 bases. Germline V gives CDR1 KGHSH, CDR2 LQKENI. This chain's CDR3 is CASSPQGGVQETQYF. DNA of the CDR3: TGTGCCAGCTCACCACAAGGCGGGGTCCAAGAGACCCAGTACTTC. Based on the CDR3 plus reference TRBV18 and TRBJ2-5, the full variable domain is NAGVMQNPRHLVRRRGQEARLRCSPMKGHSHVYWYRQLPEEGLKFMVYLQKENIIDESGMPKERFSAEFPKEGPSILRIQQVVRGDSAAYFCASSPQGGVQETQYFGPGTRLLVL.

This chain joins TRBV27 and TRBJ2-5; 8 bases are shared with TRBD1. Germline V gene sequence: CDR1 MNHEY, CDR2 SMNVEV (reference sequence). There are 15 residues in the CDR3. V shed 5 bases, J shed 2 bases, and the junction held 7 bases outside the gene matches. The CDR3 spells CASSRTGSGQETQYF. The CDR3 nucleotides read TGTGCCAGCAGTAGGACAGGGAGCGGACAAGAGACCCAGTACTTC.

The chain recombines TRBV10-2 with TRBJ1-1; 8 bases are a match to TRBD1. The CDR3 runs to 14 residues. V lost 8 bases, J lost 1 base, and 6 bases stayed unmatched. Germline V gives CDR1 WSHSY, CDR2 SAAADI. DNA of the CDR3: TGCGCCAGCTCACGGACAGGGCAGAACACTGAAGCTTTCTTT. It encodes CASSRTGQNTEAFF.

This clone was counted between two and nine times. This chain connects TRBV6-6 to TRBJ1-2, with D possibly being TRBD1 (6 bases). CDR1 and CDR2 from the germline V gene are MNHNY and SVGAGI (reference sequence). There are 14 residues in the CDR3. V was cut by 0 bases and J by 5 bases, with 10 bases left in between. The CDR3 nucleotides read TGTGCCAGCAGTTACTCGAAACAGGGATATGGCTACACCTTC. Its protein is CASSYSKQGYGYTF.

V gene TRBV7-2 combines with J gene TRBJ2-1; D gene ambiguous. Trimming cost V 5 bases and J 10 bases, with 12 bases left between them. The CDR3 runs to 12 residues. CDR1 is SGHTA and CDR2 is FQGNSA in the germline V gene. The CDR3 bases are TGTGCCAGCAGCCTCCCCGCCGTCGAGCAGTTCTTC. Protein sequence: CASSLPAVEQFF.

The chain links TRBV6-6 to TRBJ1-1; no clear D gene. The CDR3 runs to 13 residues. V was shortened by 5 bases and J by 1 base, with 8 bases between the two germline ends. Per germline, CDR1 MNHNY and CDR2 SVGAGI (reference sequence). This CDR3 is CASSGRSNTEAFF. CDR3 in DNA: TGTGCCAGCAGTGGCCGTTCGAACACTGAAGCTTTCTTT.

This clone was found a few times. This sequence joins TRBV7-7 and TRBJ2-2; 10 bases line up with TRBD1. This CDR3 is built from 16 residues. The junction had 2 bases not matched to a gene; V was cut back by 2 bases and J by 2 bases. The germline V gene encodes CDR1 SSHAT and CDR2 FNYEAQ (reference sequence). Here the CDR3 DNA reads TGTGCCAGCAGCTTAAGGACAGGGGGTAACACCGGGGAGCTGTTTTTT. It encodes CASSLRTGGNTGELFF.

The rearrangement joins TRBV19 to TRBJ1-1, with TRBD1 as a possible D gene (5 bases). CDR1 LNHDA and CDR2 SQIVND come from the germline V gene (reference sequence). The CDR3 has 15 residues. Trimming pared 5 bases from V and 0 bases from J, leaving 13 bases between. CDR3 in amino acids: CASSPWGGLNTEAFF. CDR3 DNA sequence: TGTGCCAGTAGTCCCTGGGGGGGATTGAACACTGAAGCTTTCTTT.

The V and J genes are TRBV7-2 and TRBJ2-3; D is unresolved. Looked up from germline, CDR1 is SGHTA and CDR2 is FQGNSA. The CDR3 is 14 residues long. V gave up 4 bases and J gave up 2 bases, with 10 bases separating them. The CDR3 DNA sequence: TGTGCCAGCAGCTACGGGTTTTCCACAGATACGCAGTATTTT. Protein: CASSYGFSTDTQYF.

This clone occurred once. This chain links TRBV19 with TRBJ1-4; TRBD1 might be the D (5 bases). The CDR3 is 16 amino acids. V lost 2 bases, J lost 2 bases, and 12 bases lay in between. From germline, CDR1 is LNHDA and CDR2 SQIVND (reference sequence). The CDR3 coding sequence is TGTGCCAGTAGTATAAGTCCAGGGCCGACTAATGAAAAACTGTTTTTT. Amino acids: CASSISPGPTNEKLFF.

The chain recombines TRBV4-1 with TRBJ1-1; maybe TRBD1 (5 bases). Per the germline V gene, CDR1 is MGHRA and CDR2 is YSYEKL. The CDR3 runs to 14 residues. The V gene lost 5 bases and the J gene lost 4 bases, with 14 bases spanning the gap. DNA for the CDR3: TGCGCCAGCAGCGAAGCTATTGGGGCCACTGAAGCTTTCTTT. Protein: CASSEAIGATEAFF.

This rearrangement joins TRBV14 to TRBJ2-5; D might be TRBD2 (6 bases). CDR3 length: 14 residues. V lost 7 bases and J lost 1, with 13 bases in between. CDR1 is SGHDN, CDR2 FVKESK, per germline. CDR3 sequence (DNA): TGTGCCAGCAAGAGGGCTAGCGCCCAAGAGACCCAGTACTTC. As protein: CASKRASAQETQYF.

The chain uses TRBV6-2 or TRBV6-3 and TRBJ2-1, with 9 bases that match TRBD1. This CDR3 has 15 amino acids. V shed 4 bases, J shed 7 bases, and the junction held 8 bases outside the gene matches. The germline CDR1 and CDR2 sequences are MNHEY and SVGEGT. The DNA for the CDR3 is TGTGCCAGCAGTTCTTTGGACAGGGGTTGGAATGAGCAGTTCTTC. Residues: CASSSLDRGWNEQFF.

This clone was seen only once. V usage is TRBV6-5 and J usage is TRBJ1-2; 10 bases align to TRBD1. The CDR3 contains 14 residues. Trimming at V came to 6 bases and at J to 6 bases, leaving 7 bases not matched to a gene. Germline CDR1 MNHEY, CDR2 SVGAGI. This chain's CDR3 is CASRPPTGGHGYTF. The CDR3 DNA follows: TGTGCCAGCAGACCCCCGACAGGGGGCCATGGCTACACCTTC.

The chain employs TRBV18 and TRBJ2-7, with TRBD1 as a possible D gene (6 bases). Germline CDR1 reads KGHSH; CDR2 reads LQKENI. The CDR3 length is 13 residues. The ends were cut back, 6 bases at V and 3 bases at J, with 12 bases in the middle. The CDR3 is CASSRQEGYEQYV. The CDR3 DNA reads as TGTGCCAGCTCCCGACAGGAAGGCTACGAGCAGTACGTC.

This rearrangement joins TRBV4-1 to TRBJ1-2; no reliable D call. Trimming left V 0 bases short and J 4 bases short, with 12 bases between. CDR3 length: 15 residues. The germline gives CDR1 MGHRA, CDR2 YSYEKL. CDR3 sequence reads: CASSQEPSAGYGYTF. The DNA for the CDR3 is TGCGCCAGCAGCCAAGAGCCTAGCGCTGGCTATGGCTACACCTTC.

The sample holds a few counts of this clone. This chain uses TRBV30 with TRBJ1-5, with 7 bases fitting TRBD1. J lost 2 bases, V lost 2 bases, and 6 bases had no gene match. Germline CDR1 and CDR2: GTSNPN and SVGIG (reference sequence). This CDR3 region has 15 residues. CDR3 residues: CAWSQRGQGNQPQHF. CDR3 nucleotides: TGTGCCTGGAGTCAGAGGGGGCAAGGCAATCAGCCCCAGCATTTT.

The genes are TRBV24-1 and TRBJ2-5; TRBD1 matches 8 bases. The ends lost 4 bases at V and 4 bases at J; junction bases unmatched: 10. Germline CDR1 reads KGHDR; CDR2 reads SFDVKD. The CDR3 is made up of 16 amino acids. The CDR3 here is CATSDPNPGGRETQYF. CDR3 in DNA: TGTGCCACCAGTGACCCGAACCCAGGGGGCCGAGAGACCCAGTACTTC.

The chain joins TRBV5-4 to TRBJ1-1; TRBD1 matches 9 bases. Germline trimming cut 4 bases from V and 4 bases from J; bases unmatched to any gene: 8. This CDR3 region has 15 residues. Per the germline V gene, CDR1 is SGHNT and CDR2 is YYREEE (reference sequence). The chain's CDR3 is CASSPKQGASTEAFF. DNA of the CDR3: TGTGCCAGCAGCCCGAAACAGGGGGCAAGCACTGAAGCTTTCTTT.